This entry concerns a single T cell receptor beta chain. Its matching antigen is unknown. Time point of the sample: roughly 10-day in vitro stimulation with candidate neoantigen peptide 6. Every patient had mismatch repair deficiency by PCR or immunohistochemistry. Each of roughly seven ELISpot-reactive candidate peptides was used for roughly 10-day stimulation. These data belong to a study of PD-1 blockade in mismatch repair-deficient tumors. Points from the study as a whole: Three of seven peptides expanded clones, giving roughly 150 unique blood TCRs. After pembrolizumab, tumor-resident clones rose rapidly, then generally contracted before radiologic responses.

The CDR3 covers 15 residues. The germline V gene has CDR1 LGHNA and CDR2 YNFKEQ. Trimming removed 2 bases from V and 5 bases from J, with 13 bases in between. Only in-frame clones appear in the TCRdb table, and some are missing; sequencing was by immunoSEQ multiplex PCR. This sample yields about 14,000 clones, of which roughly nine tenths are seen a single time; around 4.9% belongs to the top ten. The receptor's source is an adult with mismatch repair-deficient cancer. Here the sequenced sample was cells cultured in vitro, taken from a patient treated with pembrolizumab. The chain recombines TRBV4-2 with TRBJ2-1; D may be TRBD2 (6 bases). The CDR3: CASSQYGTSNNEQFF. The CDR3 DNA is TGTGCCAGCAGCCAATACGGGACTTCTAACAATGAGCAGTTCTTC.